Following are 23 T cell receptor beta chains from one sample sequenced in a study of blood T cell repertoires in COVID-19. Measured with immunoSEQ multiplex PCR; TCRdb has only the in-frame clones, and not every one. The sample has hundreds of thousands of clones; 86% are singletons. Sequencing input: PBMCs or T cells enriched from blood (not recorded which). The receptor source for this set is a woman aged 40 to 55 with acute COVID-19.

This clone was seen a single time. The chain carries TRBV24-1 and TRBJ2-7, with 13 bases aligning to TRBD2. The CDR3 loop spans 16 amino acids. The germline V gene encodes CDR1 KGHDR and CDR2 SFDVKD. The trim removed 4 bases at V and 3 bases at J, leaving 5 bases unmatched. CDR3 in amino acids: CATSDRGTSGNYEQYF. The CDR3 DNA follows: TGTGCCACCAGTGACCGAGGGACTAGCGGGAACTACGAGCAGTACTTC.

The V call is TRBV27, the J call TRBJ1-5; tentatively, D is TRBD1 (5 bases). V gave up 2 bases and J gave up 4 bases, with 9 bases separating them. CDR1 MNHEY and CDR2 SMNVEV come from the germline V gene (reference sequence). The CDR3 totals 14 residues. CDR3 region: CASSLQGWNQPQHF. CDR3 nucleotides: TGTGCCAGCAGTTTACAGGGATGGAATCAGCCCCAGCATTTT.

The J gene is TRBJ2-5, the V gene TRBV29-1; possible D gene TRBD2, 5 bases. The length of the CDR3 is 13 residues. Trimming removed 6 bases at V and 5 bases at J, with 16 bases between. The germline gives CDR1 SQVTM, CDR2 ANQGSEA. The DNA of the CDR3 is TGCAGCGTCAGGCGGGCTAACCGGGAGACCCAGTACTTC. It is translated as CSVRRANRETQYF.

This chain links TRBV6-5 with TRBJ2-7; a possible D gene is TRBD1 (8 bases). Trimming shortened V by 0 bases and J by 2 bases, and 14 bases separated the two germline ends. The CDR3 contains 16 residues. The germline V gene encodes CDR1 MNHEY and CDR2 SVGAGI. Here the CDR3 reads CASSYSTGGVPYEQYF. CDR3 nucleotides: TGTGCCAGCAGTTACTCAACAGGGGGGGTTCCCTACGAGCAGTACTTC.

The DNA for the CDR3 is TGTGCCAGCAGCCGGGGACAGGCAGGGTCCGAGCAGTACTTC. Translated: CASSRGQAGSEQYF. The chain joins TRBV28 to TRBJ2-7, with 8 bases fitting TRBD1. Germline V gives CDR1 MDHEN, CDR2 SYDVKM. The CDR3 length is 14 residues. The V gene end was trimmed by 6 bases and the J gene end by 6 bases; junction bases not matched to a gene: 10. The variable domain in full, with the rest retrieved from reference TRBV28 and TRBJ2-7, is DVKVTQSSRYLVKRTGEKVFLECVQDMDHENMFWYRQDPGLGLRLIYFSYDVKMKEKGDIPEGYSVSREKKERFSLILESASTNQTSMYLCASSRGQAGSEQYFGPGTRLTVT.

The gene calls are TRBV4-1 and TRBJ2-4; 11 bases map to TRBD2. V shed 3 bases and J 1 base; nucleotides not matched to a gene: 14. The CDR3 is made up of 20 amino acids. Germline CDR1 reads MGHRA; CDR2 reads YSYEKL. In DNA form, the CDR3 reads TGCGCCAGCAGCCAGGACCTAGCGGGAGGTACCCAAGCGGCCAAAAACATTCAGTACTTC. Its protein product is CASSQDLAGGTQAAKNIQYF.

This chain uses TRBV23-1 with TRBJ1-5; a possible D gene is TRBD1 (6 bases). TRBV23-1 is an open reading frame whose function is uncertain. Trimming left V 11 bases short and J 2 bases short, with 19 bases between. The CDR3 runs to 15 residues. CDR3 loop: CASGEGELGNQPQHF. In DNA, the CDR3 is TGCGCCTCCGGGGAGGGGGAGCTGGGCAATCAGCCCCAGCATTTT.

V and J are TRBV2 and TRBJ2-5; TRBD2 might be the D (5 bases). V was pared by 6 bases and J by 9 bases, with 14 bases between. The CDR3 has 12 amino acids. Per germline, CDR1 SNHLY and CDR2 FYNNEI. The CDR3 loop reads CASRGDPEAQYF. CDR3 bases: TGTGCCAGCAGAGGTGACCCGGAGGCCCAGTACTTC.

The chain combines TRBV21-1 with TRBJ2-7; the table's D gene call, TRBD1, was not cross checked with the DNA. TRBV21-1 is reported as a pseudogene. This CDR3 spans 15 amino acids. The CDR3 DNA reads TGTGCCAGCAGCAAAGGAAGCAGGGGGGTCTACGAGCAGTACTTC. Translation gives CASSKGSRGVYEQYF.

CDR3 protein: CASSPGTSGRSGTGELFF. The CDR3 nucleotides are TGTGCCAGCAGCCCGGGGACTAGCGGGAGATCCGGCACCGGGGAGCTGTTTTTT. V and J are TRBV7-2 and TRBJ2-2; 14 nucleotides agree with TRBD2. The CDR3 has 18 residues. Germline lookup yields CDR1 SGHTA and CDR2 FQGNSA. V shed 5 bases, J shed 4 bases, and the junction held 9 bases outside the gene matches.

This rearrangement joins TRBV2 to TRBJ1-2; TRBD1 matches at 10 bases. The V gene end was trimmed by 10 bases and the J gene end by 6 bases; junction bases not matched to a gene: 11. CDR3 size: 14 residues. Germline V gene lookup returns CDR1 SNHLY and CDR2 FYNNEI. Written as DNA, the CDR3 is TGTGCCATCGCCGGACAGGGGGGTAGGAATGGCTACACCTTC. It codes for CAIAGQGGRNGYTF.

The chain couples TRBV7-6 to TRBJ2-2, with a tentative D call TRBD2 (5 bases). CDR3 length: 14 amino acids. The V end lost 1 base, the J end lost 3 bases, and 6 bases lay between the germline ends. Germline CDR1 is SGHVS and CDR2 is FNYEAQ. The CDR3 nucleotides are TGTGCCAGCAGCTTAGGCGGGTACACCGGGGAGCTGTTTTTT. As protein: CASSLGGYTGELFF.

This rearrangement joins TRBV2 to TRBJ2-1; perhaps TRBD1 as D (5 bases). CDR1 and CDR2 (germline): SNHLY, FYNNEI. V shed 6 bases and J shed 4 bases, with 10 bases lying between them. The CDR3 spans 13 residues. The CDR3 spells CASRRGRYNEQFF. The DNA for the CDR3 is TGTGCCAGCAGAAGGGGTAGATACAATGAGCAGTTCTTC.

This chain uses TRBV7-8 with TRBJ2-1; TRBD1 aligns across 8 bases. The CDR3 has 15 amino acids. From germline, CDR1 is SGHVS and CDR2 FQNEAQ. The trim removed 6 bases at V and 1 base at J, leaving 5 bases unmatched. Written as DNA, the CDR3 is TGTGCCAGCAGTCCCGACAGGGGATCCTACAATGAGCAGTTCTTC. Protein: CASSPDRGSYNEQFF.

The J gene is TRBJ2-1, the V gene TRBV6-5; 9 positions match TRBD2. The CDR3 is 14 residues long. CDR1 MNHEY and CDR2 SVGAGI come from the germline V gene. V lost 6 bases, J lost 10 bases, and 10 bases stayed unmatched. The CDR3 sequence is CASRGLAVQGEQFF. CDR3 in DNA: TGTGCCAGCAGGGGACTAGCTGTGCAGGGGGAGCAGTTCTTC.

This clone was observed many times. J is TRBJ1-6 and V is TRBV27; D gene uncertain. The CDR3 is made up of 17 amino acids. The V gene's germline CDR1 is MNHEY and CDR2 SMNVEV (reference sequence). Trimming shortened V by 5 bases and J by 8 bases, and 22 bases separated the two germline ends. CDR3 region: CASSALASFSRYSPLHF. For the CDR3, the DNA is TGTGCCAGCAGTGCCCTCGCCTCGTTCTCCAGATATTCACCCCTCCACTTT.

In nucleotides, the CDR3 is TGTGCCAGCAGTTTAGGGTTTTGGGTAGCGGACGCCTACAATGAGCAGTTCTTC. This codes for CASSLGFWVADAYNEQFF. The V gene is TRBV27, the J gene TRBJ2-1; weak D call: TRBD2 (6 bases). Trimming shortened V by 2 bases and J by 2 bases, and 19 bases separated the two germline ends. Per germline, CDR1 MNHEY and CDR2 SMNVEV (reference sequence). The CDR3 spans 18 residues.

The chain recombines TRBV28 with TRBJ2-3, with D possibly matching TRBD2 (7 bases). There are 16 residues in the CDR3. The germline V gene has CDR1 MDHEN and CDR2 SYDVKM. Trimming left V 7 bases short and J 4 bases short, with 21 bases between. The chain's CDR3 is CASILRGGGMADTQYF. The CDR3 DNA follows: TGTGCCAGCATCCTCCGGGGAGGGGGGATGGCAGATACGCAGTATTTT.

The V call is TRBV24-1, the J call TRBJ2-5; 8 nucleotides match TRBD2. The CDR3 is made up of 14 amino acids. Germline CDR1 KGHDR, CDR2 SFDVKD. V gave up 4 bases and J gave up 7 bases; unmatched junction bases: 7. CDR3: CATSEETAGGTQYF. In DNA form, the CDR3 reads TGTGCCACCAGTGAAGAGACGGCGGGGGGGACCCAGTACTTC.

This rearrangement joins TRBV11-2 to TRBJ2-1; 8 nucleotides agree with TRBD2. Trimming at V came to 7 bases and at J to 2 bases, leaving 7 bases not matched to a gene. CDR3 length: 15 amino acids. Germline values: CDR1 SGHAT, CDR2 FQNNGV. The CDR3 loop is CASTPREGTYNEQFF. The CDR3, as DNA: TGTGCCAGCACCCCCCGGGAGGGGACCTACAATGAGCAGTTCTTC.

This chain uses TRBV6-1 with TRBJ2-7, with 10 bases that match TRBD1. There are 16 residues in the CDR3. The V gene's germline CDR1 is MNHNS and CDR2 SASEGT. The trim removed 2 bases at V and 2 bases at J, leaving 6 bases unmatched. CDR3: CASSETTGTGAYEQYF. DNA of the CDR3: TGTGCCAGCAGTGAAACCACCGGGACAGGGGCCTACGAGCAGTACTTC.

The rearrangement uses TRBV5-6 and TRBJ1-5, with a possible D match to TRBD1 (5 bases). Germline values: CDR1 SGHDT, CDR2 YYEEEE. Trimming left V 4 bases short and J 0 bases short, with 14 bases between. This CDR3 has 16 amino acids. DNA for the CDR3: TGTGCCAGCAGCCTCGGGGGACCAAATAGCAATCAGCCCCAGCATTTT. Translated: CASSLGGPNSNQPQHF.

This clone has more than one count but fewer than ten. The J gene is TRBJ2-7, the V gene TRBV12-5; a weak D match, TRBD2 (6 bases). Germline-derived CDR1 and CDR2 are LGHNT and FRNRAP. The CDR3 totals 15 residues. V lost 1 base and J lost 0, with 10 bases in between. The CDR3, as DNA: TGTGCTAGTGGTTTGGACACCGGGGGCTCCTACGAGCAGTACTTC. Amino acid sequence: CASGLDTGGSYEQYF.